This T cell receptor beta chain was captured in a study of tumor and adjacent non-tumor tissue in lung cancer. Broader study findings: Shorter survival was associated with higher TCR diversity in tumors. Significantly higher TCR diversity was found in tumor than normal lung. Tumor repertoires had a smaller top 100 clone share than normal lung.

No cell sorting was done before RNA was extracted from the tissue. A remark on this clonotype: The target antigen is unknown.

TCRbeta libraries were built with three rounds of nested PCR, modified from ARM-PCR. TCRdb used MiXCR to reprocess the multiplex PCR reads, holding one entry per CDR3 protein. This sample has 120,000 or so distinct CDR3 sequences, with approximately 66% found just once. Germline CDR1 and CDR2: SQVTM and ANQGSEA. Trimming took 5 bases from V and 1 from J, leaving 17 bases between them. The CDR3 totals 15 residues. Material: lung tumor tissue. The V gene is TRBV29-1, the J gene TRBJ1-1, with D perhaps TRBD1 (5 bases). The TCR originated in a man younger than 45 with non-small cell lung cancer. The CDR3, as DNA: TGCAGCGTTCATCTCCGGGGCAGGGAGAACACTGAAGCTTTCTTT. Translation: CSVHLRGRENTEAFF.